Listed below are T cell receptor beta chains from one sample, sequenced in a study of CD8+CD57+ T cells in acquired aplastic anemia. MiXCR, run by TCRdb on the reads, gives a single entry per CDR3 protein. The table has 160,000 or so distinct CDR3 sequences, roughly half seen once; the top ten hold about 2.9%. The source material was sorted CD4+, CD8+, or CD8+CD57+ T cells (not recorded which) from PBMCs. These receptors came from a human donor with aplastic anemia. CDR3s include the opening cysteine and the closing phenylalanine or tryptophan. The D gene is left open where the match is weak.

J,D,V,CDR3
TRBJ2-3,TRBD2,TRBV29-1,CSVPIAGGRDTQYF
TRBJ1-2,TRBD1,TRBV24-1,CATSDFAGQLGYTF
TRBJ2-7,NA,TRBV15,CATSSEPGTGNEQYF
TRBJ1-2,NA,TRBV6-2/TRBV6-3,CASRATGTNYGYTF
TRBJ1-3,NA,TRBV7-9,CASSSRAGVDTIYF
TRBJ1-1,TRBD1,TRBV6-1,CASRPPGQGVNTEAFF
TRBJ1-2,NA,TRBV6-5,CASSYLVATANYGYTF
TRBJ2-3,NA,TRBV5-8,CASSLETGGDTQYF
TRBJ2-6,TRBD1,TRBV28,CASSLQGASGANVLTF
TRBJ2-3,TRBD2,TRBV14,CASSPGYGTSLSDTQYF
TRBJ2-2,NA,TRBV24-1,CAAGTLTGELFF
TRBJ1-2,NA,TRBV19,CASSIGQDYGYTF
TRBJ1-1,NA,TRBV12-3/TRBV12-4,CASSLDQGPNTEAFF
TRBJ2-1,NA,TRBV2,CASTVSGNEQFF
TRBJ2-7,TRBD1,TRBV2,CASSEDRAGGEQYF
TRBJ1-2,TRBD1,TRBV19,CASSTLQGSSYGYTF
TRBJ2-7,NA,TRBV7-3,CASSLTPGHYEQYF
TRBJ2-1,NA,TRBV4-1,CASSHPGTRQYNEQFF
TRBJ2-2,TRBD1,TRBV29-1,CSVQGVGGGTGELFF
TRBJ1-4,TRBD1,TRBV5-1,CASSFQTGANEKLFF
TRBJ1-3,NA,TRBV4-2,CASSQGPDSSGNTIYF
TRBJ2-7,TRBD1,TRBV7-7,CASSLDPGQGNYKQYF
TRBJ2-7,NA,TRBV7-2,CASSLSVSQALEQYF
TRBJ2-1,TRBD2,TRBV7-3,CASSLTGGTNEQFF
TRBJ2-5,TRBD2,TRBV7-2,CASSLASGSGGAVETQYF
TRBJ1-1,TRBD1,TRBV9,CASRPGTAYTEAFF
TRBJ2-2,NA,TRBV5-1,CASSFPHPTGNRDTGELFF
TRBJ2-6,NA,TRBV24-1,CATSDSLTDRANVLTF
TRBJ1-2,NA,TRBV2,CASSAFHLQGFYTF
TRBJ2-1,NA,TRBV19,CASSKMGGVVYNEQFF
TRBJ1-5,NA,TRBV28,CASSLSDSNQPQHF
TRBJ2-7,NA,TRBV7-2,CASSQGGQQYF
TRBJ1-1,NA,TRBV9,CASSVVVGNTEAFF
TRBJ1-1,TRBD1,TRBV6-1,CASRPGQGYMNTEAFF
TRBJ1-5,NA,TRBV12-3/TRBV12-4,CASSRGSGTGQPQHF
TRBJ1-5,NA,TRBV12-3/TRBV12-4,CASSPPGVRQPQHF
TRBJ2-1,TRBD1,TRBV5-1,CASSSQGESYNEQFF
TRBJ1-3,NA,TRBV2,CASRAQGYSGNTIYF
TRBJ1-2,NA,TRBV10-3,CAISESGGRDGYTF
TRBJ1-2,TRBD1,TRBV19,CASSTLVLGQGYGYTF
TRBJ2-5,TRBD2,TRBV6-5,CASSFRGLAGKETQYF
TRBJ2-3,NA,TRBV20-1,CSALRAGTDTQYF
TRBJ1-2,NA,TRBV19,CAILGQSYGYTF
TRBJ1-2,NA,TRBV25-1,CANTGGTGYGYTF
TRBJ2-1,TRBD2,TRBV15,CATSRDSGLGFF
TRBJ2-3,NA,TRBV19,CASSGIGTDTQYF
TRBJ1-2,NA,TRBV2,CASSEARTDPYGYTF
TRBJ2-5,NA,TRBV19,CASSPSSVGETQYF
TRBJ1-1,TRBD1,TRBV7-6,CASSHFTGTGYMNTEAFF